The 14 T cell receptor beta chains below were found in one sample sequenced in a study of breast tumors, draining lymph nodes, adjacent tissues. Breast cancer patients provided tissue from their axillary draining lymph nodes. One entry per CDR3 protein, called by TCRdb with MiXCR from the multiplex PCR reads. The repertoire holds approximately 190,000 distinct CDR3 sequences, with 31% as singletons. The sequenced material came from axillary lymph node tissue. The receptors originated from a female donor with breast cancer. Some clones in this sample may be carry-over from other donors' samples.

The chain is built from TRBV11-2 and TRBJ1-4; D uncertain. CDR1 is SGHAT and CDR2 is FQNNGV in the germline V gene. CDR3 size: 16 residues. V shed 1 base and J shed 0 bases, with 9 bases lying between them. CDR3 loop: CASSLAAYATNEKLFF. CDR3 nucleotide sequence: TGTGCCAGCAGCTTAGCGGCGTATGCAACTAATGAAAAACTGTTTTTT.

The chain joins TRBV20-1 to TRBJ2-6; D is uncertain. Germline assignment: CDR1 DFQATT and CDR2 SNEGSKA (reference sequence). The CDR3 has 12 residues. Deletions cut 0 bases from V and 7 bases from J, with 4 bases between. CDR3 DNA sequence: TGCAGTGCTAGAGATGGAGCCAACGTCCTGACTTTC. It codes for CSARDGANVLTF.

This clonotype was seen at least ten times. The rearrangement links TRBV4-1 to TRBJ1-1; tentatively, D is TRBD1 (6 bases). Trimming cost V 0 bases and J 1 base, with 12 bases left between them. The germline V gene encodes CDR1 MGHRA and CDR2 YSYEKL. CDR3 length: 16 amino acids. CDR3 nucleotide sequence: TGCGCCAGCAGCCAAGAGTGGAGGGGGTCGAACACTGAAGCTTTCTTT. This gives the protein CASSQEWRGSNTEAFF.

This chain connects TRBV29-1 to TRBJ1-2; D is ambiguous. The CDR3 has 11 amino acids. V lost 4 bases and J 5 bases, leaving 8 bases between the germline ends. Germline-derived CDR1 and CDR2 are SQVTM and ANQGSEA. The CDR3 DNA is TGCAGCGTTGGGATGGGGTATGGCTACACCTTC. It encodes CSVGMGYGYTF.

A remark on this clonotype: A single base separates this from a much larger clone, so it may be a read error. The chain recombines TRBV29-1 with TRBJ2-2; TRBD1 aligns across 8 bases. CDR1 and CDR2 from the germline V gene are SQVTM and ANQGSEA. There are 14 residues in the CDR3. The DNA of the CDR3 is TGCAGCGTCCCATCGGACAGGGCCACCGGGGAGCCGTTTTTT. Its translation is CSVPSDRATGEPFF.

The CDR3 region is CASSEGLAGSGYTF. The CDR3 DNA is TGTGCCAGCAGTGAGGGGCTAGCGGGGTCCGGCTACACCTTC. The chain combines TRBV2 with TRBJ1-2, with D possibly being TRBD1 (5 bases). Germline CDR1 reads SNHLY; CDR2 reads FYNNEI. The CDR3 runs to 14 residues. Trimming shortened V by 3 bases and J by 8 bases, and 16 bases separated the two germline ends.

The V call is TRBV6-9, the J call TRBJ1-6; TRBD1 aligns across 9 bases. Germline V gives CDR1 MNHGY, CDR2 SVAAGI. The CDR3 length is 14 residues. V trimming: 5 bases; J trimming: 8 bases; junction bases outside the gene matches: 4. Written as DNA, the CDR3 is TGTGCCAGCAGTGCAGGACAGGGGTATTCACCCCTCCACTTT. Its translation is CASSAGQGYSPLHF.

Worth noting for this clonotype: This may stem from a read error, because a much larger clone lies one nucleotide away. This chain joins TRBV6-6 and TRBJ2-3; D unclear. Germline loops: CDR1 MNHNY, CDR2 SVGAGI (reference sequence). With 5 bases removed from V and 5 bases from J, the gap between germline ends came to 11 bases. The CDR3 sequence is 13 residues long. CDR3 residues: CASSPPRRDTQYF. The CDR3, as DNA: TGTGCCAGCAGTCCGCCCAGGAGAGATACGCAGTATTTT.

The rearrangement joins TRBV29-1 to TRBJ2-3, with D perhaps TRBD1 (6 bases). V gave up 4 bases and J gave up 8 bases, with 22 bases separating them. The CDR3 is 15 residues long. Germline-derived CDR1 and CDR2 are SQVTM and ANQGSEA. The CDR3 sequence is CSVGQGLVLSGTQYF. CDR3 coding DNA: TGCAGCGTTGGGCAGGGGCTGGTGTTGTCGGGTACGCAGTATTTT.

This clonotype has a count of ten or more. The rearrangement joins TRBV3-1 to TRBJ1-2; maybe TRBD1 (5 bases). CDR3 length: 13 residues. The ends were cut back, 1 base at V and 4 bases at J, with 7 bases in the middle. In germline, CDR1 is LGHDT, CDR2 YNNKEL (reference sequence). CDR3 nucleotide sequence: TGTGCCAGCAGCCAAGGACAGTCCTATGGCTACACCTTC. Translated, it gives CASSQGQSYGYTF.

The sample holds many counts of this clonotype. The V and J genes are TRBV7-3 and TRBJ2-2; weak D call: TRBD2 (5 bases). This CDR3 has 16 residues. V was cut by 4 bases and J by 5 bases, with 17 bases left in between. Germline CDR1 is SGHTA and CDR2 is FQGTGA. The CDR3 sequence: CASSSDGLARTGELFF. CDR3 nucleotide sequence: TGTGCCAGCAGCTCCGATGGGCTAGCCCGGACCGGGGAGCTGTTTTTT.

The rearrangement links TRBV28 to TRBJ2-1, with TRBD2 identical over 9 bases. Per germline, CDR1 MDHEN and CDR2 SYDVKM. V lost 5 bases to trimming and J lost 3 bases; unmatched junction nucleotides: 8. The CDR3 covers 16 residues. The DNA of the CDR3 is TGTGCCAGCAGTGCTCCTGGGCGGGAGGGCTACAATGAGCAGTTCTTC. It encodes CASSAPGREGYNEQFF. The whole variable domain, filled in from reference TRBV28 and TRBJ2-1, reads DVKVTQSSRYLVKRTGEKVFLECVQDMDHENMFWYRQDPGLGLRLIYFSYDVKMKEKGDIPEGYSVSREKKERFSLILESASTNQTSMYLCASSAPGREGYNEQFFGPGTRLTVL.

With regard to this clonotype: An end of the junction does not agree with germline; a read error may underlie this. The chain uses TRBV9 and TRBJ2-1; the match to TRBD2 covers 7 bases. Germline lookup yields CDR1 SGDLS and CDR2 YYNGEE. This CDR3 contains 14 residues. CDR3 loop: CASTSGNAYNEQSF. The CDR3 nucleotides read TGTGCCAGCACTAGCGGAAACGCCTACAATGAGCAGTCCTTC.

This clonotype has just a few counts. This chain connects TRBV30 to TRBJ1-5; D gene ambiguous. Per the germline V gene, CDR1 is GTSNPN and CDR2 is SVGIG (reference sequence). Trimming took off 1 base at V and 0 bases at J, with 7 bases between the two ends. The CDR3 consists of 14 residues. CDR3 sequence reads: CAWSAGSSNQPQHF. The CDR3 DNA sequence: TGTGCCTGGAGTGCTGGATCTAGCAATCAGCCCCAGCATTTT.